These T cell receptor beta chains were read from a single sample in a study of cytomegalovirus exposure and HLA in healthy donors. The table came from immunoSEQ multiplex PCR; TCRdb's copy has only in-frame clones and leaves some out. The sample has a few hundred thousand clones; approximately 90% are singletons. Sequencing input: PBMCs. The receptors come from a woman under 30 in good health and CMV-seronegative. Both conserved end residues are part of each CDR3. Each record gives: V gene, clone size, D gene, CDR3 length, J gene, CDR3 DNA, CDR3 protein. A D gene is named only where the DNA matches it firmly. The size field is filled for only some rows; it gives once, few, many or a size class.

V: TRBV5-6; size: once; D: -; length: 13; J: TRBJ1-1; DNA: TGTGCCAGCAGCCTAGGGGGGGGCACTGAAGCTTTCTTT; CDR3: CASSLGGGTEAFF
V: TRBV19; size: once; D: TRBD1; length: 14; J: TRBJ1-2; DNA: TGTGCCAGTAGTGGAGACAGGGGGAGCTATGGCTACACCTTC; CDR3: CASSGDRGSYGYTF
V: TRBV29-1; size: -; D: TRBD1; length: 16; J: TRBJ1-2; DNA: TGCAGCATTGACGGGACAGGGGCCTCAGCTAACTATGGCTACACCTTC; CDR3: CSIDGTGASANYGYTF
V: TRBV7-2; size: -; D: TRBD2; length: 12; J: TRBJ2-3; DNA: TGTGCCAGCAGCGTTAGCGGGAATACGCAGTATTTT; CDR3: CASSVSGNTQYF
V: TRBV28; size: -; D: TRBD1; length: 16; J: TRBJ2-1; DNA: TGTGCCAGCAGAAGGACAGGGGTGGGGTCCTACAATGAGCAGTTCTTC; CDR3: CASRRTGVGSYNEQFF
V: TRBV6-5; size: -; D: TRBD1; length: 16; J: TRBJ1-2; DNA: TGTGCCAGCAGTTACGGTTCGGGACAGGGACACCTCGGCTACACCTTC; CDR3: CASSYGSGQGHLGYTF
V: TRBV29-1; size: -; D: -; length: 11; J: TRBJ1-2; DNA: TGCAGCGTCGAATGGGGGGATGGCTACACCTTC; CDR3: CSVEWGDGYTF
V: TRBV6-1; size: -; D: TRBD2; length: 13; J: TRBJ2-2; DNA: TGTGCCAGCAGGGCGGGGGACACCGGGGAGCTGTTTTTT; CDR3: CASRAGDTGELFF
V: TRBV6-5; size: -; D: -; length: 16; J: TRBJ1-1; DNA: TGTGCCAGCAGTTACTCGGCAGGGGCCTTGATCACTGAAGCTTTCTTT; CDR3: CASSYSAGALITEAFF
V: TRBV27; size: -; D: -; length: 14; J: TRBJ2-4; DNA: TGTGCCAGCAGTTTCGCGGGGAGGCAAAACATTCAGTACTTC; CDR3: CASSFAGRQNIQYF
V: TRBV19; size: -; D: -; length: 12; J: TRBJ2-1; DNA: TGTGCCAGTAGTACATCCTACAATGAGCAGTTCTTC; CDR3: CASSTSYNEQFF
V: TRBV6-6; size: -; D: -; length: 12; J: TRBJ1-1; DNA: TGTGCCAGCATCAATCTATACACTGAAGCTTTCTTT; CDR3: CASINLYTEAFF
V: TRBV9; size: -; D: -; length: 14; J: TRBJ1-4; DNA: TGTGCCAGCAGCGTAGCGGCAACTAATGAAAAACTGTTTTTT; CDR3: CASSVAATNEKLFF
V: TRBV28; size: -; D: -; length: 14; J: TRBJ1-5; DNA: TGTGCCAGCAGTTTATTCGGGGTCGGGCAGCCCCAGCATTTT; CDR3: CASSLFGVGQPQHF
V: TRBV9; size: -; D: -; length: 15; J: TRBJ2-1; DNA: TGTGCCAGCAGCCCCCAGATCAGCTCCTACAATGAGCAGTTCTTC; CDR3: CASSPQISSYNEQFF
V: TRBV6-5; size: -; D: -; length: 14; J: TRBJ1-4; DNA: TGTGCCAGCAGAACAGGGTTTTCTAATGAAAAACTGTTTTTT; CDR3: CASRTGFSNEKLFF
V: TRBV29-1; size: once; D: -; length: 11; J: TRBJ2-3; DNA: TGCAGCGTCGGGGTCGCAGATACGCAGTATTTT; CDR3: CSVGVADTQYF
V: TRBV6-5; size: once; D: TRBD2; length: 16; J: TRBJ2-1; DNA: TGTGCCAGCAGTTACCTGGGCGAGCGGGAGGGCCGGGAGCAGTTCTTC; CDR3: CASSYLGEREGREQFF
V: TRBV2; size: -; D: -; length: 11; J: TRBJ1-5; DNA: TGTGCCAGCAGTGAGGGGGGGCCCCAGCATTTT; CDR3: CASSEGGPQHF
V: TRBV4-2; size: once; D: TRBD2; length: 15; J: TRBJ2-1; DNA: TGTGCCAGCAGCCAAGATACTAGCGGGAGAGGTGAGCAGTTCTTC; CDR3: CASSQDTSGRGEQFF
V: TRBV5-4; size: once; D: TRBD2; length: 15; J: TRBJ2-1; DNA: TGTGCCAGCAGCCCGCTTACTAGCGGGGGGGGTGAGCAGTTCTTC; CDR3: CASSPLTSGGGEQFF
V: TRBV9; size: once; D: TRBD2; length: 16; J: TRBJ2-7; DNA: TGTGCCAGCAGCGTCGCCCCGGCGGGGACTACCTACGAGCAGTACTTC; CDR3: CASSVAPAGTTYEQYF
V: TRBV23-1; size: -; D: TRBD2; length: 19; J: TRBJ2-1; DNA: TGCGCCAGCAGCCATTCAATGGTGAGCCTAGGGCGGGAGAGCGGTGAGCAGTTCTTC; CDR3: CASSHSMVSLGRESGEQFF
V: TRBV4-3; size: -; D: -; length: 13; J: TRBJ2-2; DNA: TGCGCCAGCAGCCAAGATCGGGGTAGAGAGCTGTTTTTT; CDR3: CASSQDRGRELFF
V: TRBV29-1; size: -; D: -; length: 14; J: TRBJ2-1; DNA: TGCAGCGCCATAGCGTGGAATTCCTACAATGAGCAGTTCTTC; CDR3: CSAIAWNSYNEQFF
V: TRBV19; size: -; D: TRBD1; length: 15; J: TRBJ2-7; DNA: TGTGCCAGTAGGCCCGGGACAGGCAGCTCCTACGAGCAGTACTTC; CDR3: CASRPGTGSSYEQYF
V: TRBV28; size: once; D: -; length: 15; J: TRBJ1-2; DNA: TGTGCCAGCAGTCCCCCCCACCAGGCTTACTATGGCTACACCTTC; CDR3: CASSPPHQAYYGYTF
V: TRBV6-6; size: once; D: -; length: 14; J: TRBJ1-5; DNA: TGTGCCAGCAGTGCGGGGATTGGCAATCAGCCCCAGCATTTT; CDR3: CASSAGIGNQPQHF
V: TRBV7-2; size: few; D: -; length: 15; J: TRBJ2-7; DNA: TGTGCCAGCAGCTACAAGGGGGACGGAACCTACGAGCAGTACTTC; CDR3: CASSYKGDGTYEQYF
V: TRBV15; size: -; D: TRBD1; length: 15; J: TRBJ1-4; DNA: TGTGCCACCAGCAGAGTCGGGACAGGGGGCGTAGAACTGTTTTTT; CDR3: CATSRVGTGGVELFF
V: TRBV2; size: -; D: TRBD2; length: 13; J: TRBJ2-1; DNA: TGTGCCAGCCGGACTAGCGTAACGAATGAGCAGTTCTTC; CDR3: CASRTSVTNEQFF
V: TRBV4-2; size: -; D: -; length: 16; J: TRBJ1-1; DNA: TGTGCCAGCAGCCAAGCTATTGCTTTGAGGAACACTGAAGCTTTCTTT; CDR3: CASSQAIALRNTEAFF
V: TRBV18; size: -; D: TRBD1; length: 16; J: TRBJ2-2; DNA: TGTGCCAGCTCATGGACCGGGACAGGGGGCACCGGGGAGCTGTTTTTT; CDR3: CASSWTGTGGTGELFF
V: TRBV28; size: -; D: TRBD1; length: 14; J: TRBJ2-7; DNA: TGTGCCAGCAGGACAGGGGGCGGATTTTACGAGCAGTACTTC; CDR3: CASRTGGGFYEQYF
V: TRBV2; size: -; D: -; length: 15; J: TRBJ1-2; DNA: TGTGCCAGCAGTGATTGGGGGGGATTTAACTATGGCTACACCTTC; CDR3: CASSDWGGFNYGYTF
V: TRBV5-6; size: -; D: TRBD1; length: 12; J: TRBJ2-1; DNA: TGTGCCAGCTCCGGGACAGTGAATGAGCAGTTCTTC; CDR3: CASSGTVNEQFF
V: TRBV9; size: once; D: -; length: 15; J: TRBJ2-7; DNA: TGTGCCAGCAGCGCTCTCGAGGATACATCCTACGAGCAGTACTTC; CDR3: CASSALEDTSYEQYF
V: TRBV27; size: -; D: TRBD2; length: 20; J: TRBJ2-3; DNA: TGTGCCAGCAGTTTCGCACGAACCGGGACTAGCGGGAGGGCCGGCGATACGCAGTATTTT; CDR3: CASSFARTGTSGRAGDTQYF
V: TRBV4-1; size: -; D: TRBD2; length: 18; J: TRBJ2-7; DNA: TGCGCCAGCAGCCAGGGTATATCTAGCGGAGAGCTAGTCTACGAGCAGTACTTC; CDR3: CASSQGISSGELVYEQYF
V: TRBV6-6; size: -; D: TRBD1; length: 14; J: TRBJ1-2; DNA: TGTGCCAGCAGCCCACCAGACAGGGTTCGTGGCTACACCTTC; CDR3: CASSPPDRVRGYTF
V: TRBV15; size: -; D: -; length: 17; J: TRBJ1-2; DNA: TGTGCCACCAGCAGCGGAATACAGGCTAATACTAACTATGGCTACACCTTC; CDR3: CATSSGIQANTNYGYTF
V: TRBV28; size: -; D: -; length: 12; J: TRBJ2-7; DNA: TGTGCCACTAGGGGGTTCTCCTACGAGCAGTACTTC; CDR3: CATRGFSYEQYF
V: TRBV7-2; size: few; D: -; length: 13; J: TRBJ2-5; DNA: TGTGCCAGCAGCCAGGGGGGTACGGAGACCCAGTACTTC; CDR3: CASSQGGTETQYF